This T cell receptor (beta chain) was sequenced during a study of T cells after yellow fever vaccination. The CDR3 extends over 13 amino acids. Germline assignment: CDR1 DFQATT and CDR2 SNEGSKA (reference sequence). Trimming pared 6 bases from V and 6 bases from J, leaving 15 bases between. The sample holds a few counts of this clonotype. TCRdb reprocessed the 5' RACE reads with MiXCR, giving one entry per CDR3 protein. The sample contains 150,000 to 200,000 distinct CDR3 sequences, over 7% of which appear only once. The rearrangement links TRBV20-1 to TRBJ2-1, with D perhaps assigned TRBD1 or TRBD2 (6 bases each). Material: CD8+ T cells sorted from PBMCs, obtained 45 days after the yellow fever booster vaccination. The TCR was taken from a man aged 18 to 29 who received the YFV17D yellow fever vaccine. The CDR3 DNA sequence: TGCAGTGCCGATAACAGGGAGGCCAATGAGCAGTTCTTC. Translating gives CSADNREANEQFF.